The T cell receptor beta chain under discussion was sequenced for a study of T cells in Graves' hyperthyroidism and ophthalmopathy. Study-level points and caveats: Clonotypes that were expanded in thyroid above 0.001 mostly appeared in blood too.

Per germline, CDR1 SGHTA and CDR2 FQGTGA. The V gene lost 0 bases and the J gene lost 0 bases, with 13 bases spanning the gap. CDR3 length: 17 residues. This clonotype occurred many times. Its target is unknown. The investigators amplified TCR beta CDR3 regions from RNA transcripts. First-round RT-PCR with HTBI primers amplified the TCR CDR3 region. TCRdb re-analysed the multiplex PCR reads in MiXCR, keeping a single row per CDR3 protein. This sample carries 250,000 or so distinct CDR3 sequences, 13% to 15% of them seen once, and the ten largest clones take about 30%. The chain carries TRBV7-3 and TRBJ2-3, with unresolved D. This sequence originates from a woman aged 50 to 60 with Graves' hyperthyroidism that later progressed to Graves' ophthalmopathy. Sequences were obtained from blood. The CDR3 protein is CASSLTGASPSTDTQYF. The CDR3 DNA reads TGTGCCAGCAGCTTAACTGGAGCAAGCCCTAGCACAGATACGCAGTATTTT.